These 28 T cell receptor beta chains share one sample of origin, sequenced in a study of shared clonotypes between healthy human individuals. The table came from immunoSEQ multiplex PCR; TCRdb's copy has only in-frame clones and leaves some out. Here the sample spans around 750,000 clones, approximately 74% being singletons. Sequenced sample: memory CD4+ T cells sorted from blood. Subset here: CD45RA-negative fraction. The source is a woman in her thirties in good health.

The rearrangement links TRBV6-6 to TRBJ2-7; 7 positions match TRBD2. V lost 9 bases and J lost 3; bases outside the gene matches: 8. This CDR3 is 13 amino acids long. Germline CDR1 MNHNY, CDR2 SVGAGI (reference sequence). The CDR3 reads CASMRDYLYEQYF. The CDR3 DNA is TGTGCCAGTATGCGGGACTACCTCTACGAGCAGTACTTC.

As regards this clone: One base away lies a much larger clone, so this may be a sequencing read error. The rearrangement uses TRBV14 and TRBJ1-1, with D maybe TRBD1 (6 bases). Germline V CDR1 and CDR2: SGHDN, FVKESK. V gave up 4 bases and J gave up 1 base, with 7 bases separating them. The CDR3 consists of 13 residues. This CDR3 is CASSPQGNTEAFF. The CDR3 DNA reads TGTGCCAGCAGCCCACAGGGGAACACTGAAGCTTTCTTT.

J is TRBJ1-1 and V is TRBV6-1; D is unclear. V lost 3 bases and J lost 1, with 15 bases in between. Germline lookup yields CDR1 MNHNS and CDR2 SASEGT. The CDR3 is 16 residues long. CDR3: CASSDPNVRANTEAFF. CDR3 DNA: TGTGCCAGCAGTGATCCGAACGTTAGGGCGAACACTGAAGCTTTCTTT.

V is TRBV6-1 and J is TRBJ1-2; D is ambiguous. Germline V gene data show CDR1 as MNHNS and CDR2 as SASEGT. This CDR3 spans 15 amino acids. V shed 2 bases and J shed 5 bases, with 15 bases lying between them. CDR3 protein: CASSEWAGIEYGYTF. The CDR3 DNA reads TGTGCCAGCAGTGAATGGGCGGGGATAGAGTATGGCTACACCTTC.

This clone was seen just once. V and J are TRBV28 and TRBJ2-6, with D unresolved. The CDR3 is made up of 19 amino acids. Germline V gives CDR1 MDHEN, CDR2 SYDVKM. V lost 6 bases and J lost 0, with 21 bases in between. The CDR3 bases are TGTGCCAGCAGCCCCTCCTATAATAAGCGAAGCTCTGGGGCCAACGTCCTGACTTTC. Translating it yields CASSPSYNKRSSGANVLTF.

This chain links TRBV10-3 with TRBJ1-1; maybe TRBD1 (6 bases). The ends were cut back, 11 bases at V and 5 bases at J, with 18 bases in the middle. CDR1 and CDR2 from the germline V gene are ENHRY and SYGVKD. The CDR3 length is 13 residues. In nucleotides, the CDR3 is TGTGCCGCCGGGCGGACAGATGATACTGAAGCTTTCTTT. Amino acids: CAAGRTDDTEAFF.

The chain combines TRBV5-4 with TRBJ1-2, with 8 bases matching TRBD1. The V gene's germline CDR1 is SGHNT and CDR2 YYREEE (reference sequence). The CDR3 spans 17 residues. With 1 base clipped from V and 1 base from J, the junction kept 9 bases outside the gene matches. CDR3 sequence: CASSLIAGGRNNYGYTF. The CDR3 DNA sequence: TGTGCCAGCAGCTTGATTGCAGGGGGCCGTAATAACTATGGCTACACCTTC.

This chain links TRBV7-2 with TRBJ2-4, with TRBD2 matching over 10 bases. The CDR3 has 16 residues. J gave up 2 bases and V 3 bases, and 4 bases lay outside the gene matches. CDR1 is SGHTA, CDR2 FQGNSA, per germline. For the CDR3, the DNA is TGTGCCAGCAGCTTTAGCGGGAGGCAGACCAAAAACATTCAGTACTTC. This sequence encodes CASSFSGRQTKNIQYF.

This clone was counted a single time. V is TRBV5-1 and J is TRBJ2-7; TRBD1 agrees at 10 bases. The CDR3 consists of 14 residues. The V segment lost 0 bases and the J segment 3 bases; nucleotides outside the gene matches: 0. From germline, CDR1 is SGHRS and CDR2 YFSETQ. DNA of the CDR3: TGCGCCAGCAGCTTGGGGGACAGGGGCTACGAGCAGTACTTC. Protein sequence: CASSLGDRGYEQYF. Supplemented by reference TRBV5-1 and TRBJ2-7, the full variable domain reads KAGVTQTPRYLIKTRGQQVTLSCSPISGHRSVSWYQQTPGQGLQFLFEYFSETQRNKGNFPGRFSGRQFSNSRSEMNVSTLELGDSALYLCASSLGDRGYEQYFGPGTRLTVT.

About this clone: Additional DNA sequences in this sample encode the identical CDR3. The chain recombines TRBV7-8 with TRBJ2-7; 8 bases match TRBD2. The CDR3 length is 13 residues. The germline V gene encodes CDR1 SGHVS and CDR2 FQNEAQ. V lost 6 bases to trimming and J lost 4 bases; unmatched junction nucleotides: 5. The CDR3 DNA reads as TGTGCCAGCAGTAGGACTAGCTCTTACGAGCAGTACTTC. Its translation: CASSRTSSYEQYF.

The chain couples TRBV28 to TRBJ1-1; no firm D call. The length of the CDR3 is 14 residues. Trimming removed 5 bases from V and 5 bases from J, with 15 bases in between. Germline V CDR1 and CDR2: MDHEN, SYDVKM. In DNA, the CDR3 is TGTGCCAGCAGTGCGGGATTTGATAGGACTGAAGCTTTCTTT. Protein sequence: CASSAGFDRTEAFF. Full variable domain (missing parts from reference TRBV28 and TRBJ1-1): DVKVTQSSRYLVKRTGEKVFLECVQDMDHENMFWYRQDPGLGLRLIYFSYDVKMKEKGDIPEGYSVSREKKERFSLILESASTNQTSMYLCASSAGFDRTEAFFGQGTRLTVV.

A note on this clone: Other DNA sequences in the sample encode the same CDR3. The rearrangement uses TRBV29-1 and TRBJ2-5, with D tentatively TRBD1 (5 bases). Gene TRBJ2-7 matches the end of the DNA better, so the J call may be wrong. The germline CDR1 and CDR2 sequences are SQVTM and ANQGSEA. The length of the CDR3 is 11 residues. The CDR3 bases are TGCAGCGTTGCCAGGGACTACGAGCAGTACTTC. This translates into CSVARDYEQYF.

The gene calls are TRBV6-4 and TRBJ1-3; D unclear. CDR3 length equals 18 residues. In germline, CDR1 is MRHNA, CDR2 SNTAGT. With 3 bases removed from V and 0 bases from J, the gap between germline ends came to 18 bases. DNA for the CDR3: TGTGCCAGCAGTGAAACTGCGGTACAGTTCCCCTCTGGAAACACCATATATTTT. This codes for CASSETAVQFPSGNTIYF.

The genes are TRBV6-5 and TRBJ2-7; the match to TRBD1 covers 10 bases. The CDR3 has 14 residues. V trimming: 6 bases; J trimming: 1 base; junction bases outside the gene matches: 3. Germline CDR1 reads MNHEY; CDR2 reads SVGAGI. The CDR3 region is CASRGQGNSYEQYF. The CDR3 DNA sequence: TGTGCCAGCAGGGGACAGGGGAATTCCTACGAGCAGTACTTC.

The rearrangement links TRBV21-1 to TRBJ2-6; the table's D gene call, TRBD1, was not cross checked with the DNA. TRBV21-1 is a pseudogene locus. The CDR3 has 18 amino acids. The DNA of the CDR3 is TGTGCCAGCACCTCTCCGGACAGGGGTGCCTCTGGGGCCAACGTCCTGACTTTC. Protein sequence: CASTSPDRGASGANVLTF.

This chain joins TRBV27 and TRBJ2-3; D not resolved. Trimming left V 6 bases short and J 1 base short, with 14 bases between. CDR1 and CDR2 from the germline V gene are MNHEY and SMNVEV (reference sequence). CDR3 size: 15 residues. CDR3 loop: CASSIDGLRTDTQYF. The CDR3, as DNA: TGTGCCAGCAGCATCGACGGTCTACGCACAGATACGCAGTATTTT.

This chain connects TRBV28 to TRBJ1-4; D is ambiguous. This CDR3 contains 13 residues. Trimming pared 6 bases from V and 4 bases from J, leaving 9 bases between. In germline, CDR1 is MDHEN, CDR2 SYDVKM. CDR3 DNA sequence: TGTGCCAGCAGCTTCTCCCTTAATGAAAAACTGTTTTTT. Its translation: CASSFSLNEKLFF.

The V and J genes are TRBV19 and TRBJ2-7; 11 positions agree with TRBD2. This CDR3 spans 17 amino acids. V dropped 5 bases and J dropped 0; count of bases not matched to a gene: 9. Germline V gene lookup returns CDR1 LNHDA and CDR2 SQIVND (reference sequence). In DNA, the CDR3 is TGTGCCAGTAGTTCAGCTCGACTAGCGGGAAACTCCTACGAGCAGTACTTC. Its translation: CASSSARLAGNSYEQYF.

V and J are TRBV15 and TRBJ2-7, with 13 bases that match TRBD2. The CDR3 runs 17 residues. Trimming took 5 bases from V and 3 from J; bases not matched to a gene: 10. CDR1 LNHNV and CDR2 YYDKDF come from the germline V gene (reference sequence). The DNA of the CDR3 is TGTGCCACCAGCCGCGGGACTAGCGGGATAGGGCGCTACGAGCAGTACTTC. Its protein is CATSRGTSGIGRYEQYF. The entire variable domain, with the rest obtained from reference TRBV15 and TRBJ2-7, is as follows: DAMVIQNPRYQVTQFGKPVTLSCSQTLNHNVMYWYQQKSSQAPKLLFHYYDKDFNNEADTPDNFQSRRPNTSFCFLDIRSPGLGDTAMYLCATSRGTSGIGRYEQYFGPGTRLTVT.

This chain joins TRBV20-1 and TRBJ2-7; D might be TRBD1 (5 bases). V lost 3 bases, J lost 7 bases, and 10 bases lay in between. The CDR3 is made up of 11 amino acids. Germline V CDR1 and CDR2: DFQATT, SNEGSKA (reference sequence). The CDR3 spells CSARSGIEQYF. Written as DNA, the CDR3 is TGCAGTGCTAGGTCAGGGATAGAGCAGTACTTC.

CDR3 DNA: TGCGCCAGCAGCCGGGGACAGGGAGAAAGCTCCTACGAGCAGTACTTC. The encoded protein is CASSRGQGESSYEQYF. The V and J genes are TRBV5-1 and TRBJ2-7; 9 nucleotides match TRBD1. Germline V lookup: CDR1 SGHRS, CDR2 YFSETQ. CDR3 size: 16 residues. The ends lost 4 bases at V and 0 bases at J; junction bases unmatched: 8.

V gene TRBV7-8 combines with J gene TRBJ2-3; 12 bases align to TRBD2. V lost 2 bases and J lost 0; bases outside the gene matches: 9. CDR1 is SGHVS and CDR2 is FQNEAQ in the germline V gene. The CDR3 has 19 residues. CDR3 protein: CASSLSPLAGGPSTDTQYF. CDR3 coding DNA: TGTGCCAGCAGCTTATCCCCACTAGCGGGGGGACCAAGCACAGATACGCAGTATTTT.

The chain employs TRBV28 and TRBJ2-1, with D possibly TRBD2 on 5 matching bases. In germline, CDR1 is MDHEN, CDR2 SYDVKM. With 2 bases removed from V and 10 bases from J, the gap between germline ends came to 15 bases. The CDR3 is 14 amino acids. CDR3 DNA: TGTGCCAGCAGTTTAATGCGTCTAGCCCACGAGCAGTTCTTC. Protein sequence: CASSLMRLAHEQFF.

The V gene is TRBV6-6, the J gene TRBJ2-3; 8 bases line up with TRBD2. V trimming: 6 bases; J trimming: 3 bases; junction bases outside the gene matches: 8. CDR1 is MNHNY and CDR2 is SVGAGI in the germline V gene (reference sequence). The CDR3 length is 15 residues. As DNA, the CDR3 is TGTGCCAGCAGCCCCTATCGGGAGGGGACAGATACGCAGTATTTT. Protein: CASSPYREGTDTQYF.

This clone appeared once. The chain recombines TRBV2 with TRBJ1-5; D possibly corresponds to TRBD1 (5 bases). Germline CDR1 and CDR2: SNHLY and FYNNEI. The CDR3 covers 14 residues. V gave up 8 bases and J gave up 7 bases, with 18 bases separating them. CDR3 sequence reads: CASGNPTAPQPQHF. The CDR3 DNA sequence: TGTGCCAGCGGGAATCCGACAGCTCCCCAGCCCCAGCATTTT.

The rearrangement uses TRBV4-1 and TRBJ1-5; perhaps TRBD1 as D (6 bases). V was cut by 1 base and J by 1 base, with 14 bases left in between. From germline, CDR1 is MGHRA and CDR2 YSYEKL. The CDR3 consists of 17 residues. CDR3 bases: TGCGCCAGCAGCCAAGGGTTACAGGGAACGAGCAATCAGCCCCAGCATTTT. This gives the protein CASSQGLQGTSNQPQHF.

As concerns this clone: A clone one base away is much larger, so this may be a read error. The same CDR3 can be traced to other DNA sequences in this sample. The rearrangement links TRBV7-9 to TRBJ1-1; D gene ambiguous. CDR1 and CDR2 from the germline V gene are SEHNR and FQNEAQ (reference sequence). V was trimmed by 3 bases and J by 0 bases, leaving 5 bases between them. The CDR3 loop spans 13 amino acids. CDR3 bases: TGTGCCAGCAGCTTGCAAGTGAACACTGAAGCTTTCTTT. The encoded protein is CASSLQVNTEAFF. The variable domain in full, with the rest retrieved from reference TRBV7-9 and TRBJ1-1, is DTGVSQNPRHKITKRGQNVTFRCDPISEHNRLYWYRQTLGQGPEFLTYFQNEAQLEKSRLLSDRFSAERPKGSFSTLEIQRTEQGDSAMYLCASSLQVNTEAFFGQGTRLTVV.

CDR3 sequence reads: CASSPNGGGNNQPQHF. The DNA of the CDR3 is TGTGCCAGCTCACCAAACGGAGGGGGGAACAATCAGCCCCAGCATTTT. J is TRBJ1-5 and V is TRBV18; possible D gene TRBD1, 6 bases. V was cut by 2 bases and J by 3 bases, with 14 bases left in between. This CDR3 has 16 residues. The V gene's germline CDR1 is KGHSH and CDR2 LQKENI.